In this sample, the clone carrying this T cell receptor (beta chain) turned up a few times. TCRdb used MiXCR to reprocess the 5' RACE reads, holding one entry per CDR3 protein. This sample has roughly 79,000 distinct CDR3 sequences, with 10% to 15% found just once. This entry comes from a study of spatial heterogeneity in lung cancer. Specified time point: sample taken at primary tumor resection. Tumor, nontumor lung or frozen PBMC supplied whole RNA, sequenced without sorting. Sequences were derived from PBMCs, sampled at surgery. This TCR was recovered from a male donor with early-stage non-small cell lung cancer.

CDR3: CASSVLSSGNRINEQFF. For the CDR3, the DNA is TGTGCCAGCAGCGTTTTATCTAGCGGGAACCGCATTAATGAGCAGTTCTTC. The rearrangement links TRBV9 to TRBJ2-1, with TRBD2 matching over 9 bases. The V gene end was trimmed by 2 bases and the J gene end by 7 bases; junction bases not matched to a gene: 13. Germline V gene lookup returns CDR1 SGDLS and CDR2 YYNGEE. The CDR3 is 17 amino acids.